This T cell receptor (beta chain) originates from a study of technical replicates of blood from a handful of donors. The table came from immunoSEQ multiplex PCR; TCRdb's copy has only in-frame clones and leaves some out. The sample includes nearly 80,000 clones, 85% to 95% of them seen just once. The CDR3 sequence is 11 residues long. Germline V gene sequence: CDR1 DFQATT, CDR2 SNEGSKA (reference sequence). V lost 5 bases and J 5 bases, leaving 7 bases between the germline ends. The chain uses TRBV20-1 and TRBJ2-1; D gene ambiguous. The sample was T cells isolated from PBMCs. This sequence originates from a human donor in good health. CDR3 amino acids: CSADTDNEQFF. CDR3 bases: TGCAGTGCTGATACAGACAATGAGCAGTTCTTC.